This is a list of T cell receptor beta chains from one sample in a study of monozygotic twins with inflammatory bowel disease. From the 5' RACE reads, TCRdb lists one entry per CDR3 protein and no DNA. The sample features 300,000 to 400,000 distinct CDR3 sequences, with over 2% in its top ten. The material sequenced was blood. These receptor sequences come from a human donor with ulcerative colitis or Crohn's disease, or a healthy co-twin of an affected twin (not recorded which). The CDR3 runs from the conserved cysteine through the conserved F or W.

CDR3aa: CSASTGVKNIQYF; j_gene: TRBJ2-4; v_gene: TRBV20-1
CDR3aa: CSAMGRLAGGLPDTQYF; j_gene: TRBJ2-3; v_gene: TRBV20-1
CDR3aa: CSAVTAGRNQPQHF; j_gene: TRBJ1-5; v_gene: TRBV29-1
CDR3aa: CASSVGPENQYGYTF; j_gene: TRBJ1-2; v_gene: TRBV9
CDR3aa: CASSPRLDRGSNEKLFF; j_gene: TRBJ1-4; v_gene: TRBV18
CDR3aa: CASSQVKAPNTEAFF; j_gene: TRBJ1-1; v_gene: TRBV14
CDR3aa: CASSLTPREETQYF; j_gene: TRBJ2-5; v_gene: TRBV5-6
CDR3aa: CASSWGTGPEKLFF; j_gene: TRBJ1-4; v_gene: TRBV5-4
CDR3aa: CASWNQREGKRDTQYF; j_gene: TRBJ2-3; v_gene: TRBV7-9
CDR3aa: CASSPIRDLNTGELFF; j_gene: TRBJ2-2; v_gene: TRBV11-2
CDR3aa: CASSLAPTRAVSLETQYF; j_gene: TRBJ2-5; v_gene: TRBV5-8
CDR3aa: CASSLEGTRELFF; j_gene: TRBJ2-2; v_gene: TRBV7-2
CDR3aa: CASSPTGDQPQHF; j_gene: TRBJ1-5; v_gene: TRBV3-1
CDR3aa: CASREQGNQPQHF; j_gene: TRBJ1-5; v_gene: TRBV28
CDR3aa: CASSLGQLDNSPLHF; j_gene: TRBJ1-6; v_gene: TRBV5-1
CDR3aa: CAIPGQGVGEQFF; j_gene: TRBJ2-1; v_gene: TRBV7-9
CDR3aa: CASSLQTGTNVLTF; j_gene: TRBJ2-6; v_gene: TRBV7-8
CDR3aa: CASSAGAAVSYNEQFF; j_gene: TRBJ2-1; v_gene: TRBV28
CDR3aa: CAWSRQGARAQHF; j_gene: TRBJ1-5; v_gene: TRBV30
CDR3aa: CASSVQEYYGYTF; j_gene: TRBJ1-2; v_gene: TRBV7-2
CDR3aa: CASSLGLAVNTGELFF; j_gene: TRBJ2-2; v_gene: TRBV7-2
CDR3aa: CASSSPLTSGSYNEQFF; j_gene: TRBJ2-1; v_gene: TRBV27
CDR3aa: CASSSGLEGEGNEQFF; j_gene: TRBJ2-1; v_gene: TRBV10-1
CDR3aa: CASSADGREKLFF; j_gene: TRBJ1-4; v_gene: TRBV5-1
CDR3aa: CASSVRQGLVEQYF; j_gene: TRBJ2-7; v_gene: TRBV7-2
CDR3aa: CASSEWTAQGMRNIQYF; j_gene: TRBJ2-4; v_gene: TRBV5-1
CDR3aa: CASRKASPGQGGNTEAFF; j_gene: TRBJ1-1; v_gene: TRBV11-1
CDR3aa: CASQRGTEAFF; j_gene: TRBJ1-1; v_gene: TRBV6-6